This TCR beta chain originates from a study of Ad26.COV2.S vaccination and SARS-CoV-2 variants. Sequenced by immunoSEQ multiplex PCR; TCRdb stores in-frame clones only, minus some. The sample yields some 640,000 clones, more than 80% seen once. Treatment indicated: around 19 received Ad26.COV2.S at low or high dose, single or two shots; about 5 received placebo; per-sample allocation not given. The samples were gathered on day 63 after the first injection of vaccine or placebo. Built on an Ad26 vector, the vaccine expressed Wuhan-strain SARS-CoV-2 spike. The length of the CDR3 is 13 residues. Germline V gene lookup returns CDR1 SGHVS and CDR2 FQNEAQ. V lost 5 bases and J 4 bases, leaving 9 bases between the germline ends.

The sample in question was peripheral blood, obtained in a trial of Ad26.COV2.S vaccine versus placebo. This sequence originates from a person aged 18-65 years who received the Ad26.COV2.S COVID-19 vaccine or a placebo. The chain employs TRBV7-8 and TRBJ1-3; D not certain. The CDR3 DNA reads TGTGCCAGCAGCCGTAAGGAGGGAAACACCATATATTTT. It specifies CASSRKEGNTIYF.